The 3 T cell receptor beta chains in this list originate from one sample, sequenced in a study of cytomegalovirus exposure and HLA in healthy donors. PCR was performed using 60 Vbeta and 13 Jbeta primers. Assay used: immunoSEQ multiplex PCR; TCRdb lists only in-frame clones, some missing. Of over 100,000 clones listed, around 10% are singletons. The sample comprised PBMCs. These receptor sequences come from a middle-aged man in good health and CMV-seropositive.

The rearrangement uses TRBV7-9 and TRBJ2-1; 10 bases agree with TRBD2. V shed 5 bases, J shed 9 bases, and the junction held 13 bases outside the gene matches. The CDR3 is made up of 16 amino acids. Germline V CDR1 and CDR2: SEHNR, FQNEAQ (reference sequence). CDR3 in amino acids: CASSQPLAGARGEQFF. CDR3 nucleotides: TGTGCCAGCAGCCAGCCCCTAGCGGGAGCCCGGGGTGAGCAGTTCTTC. Based on the CDR3 plus reference TRBV7-9 and TRBJ2-1, the full variable domain is DTGVSQNPRHKITKRGQNVTFRCDPISEHNRLYWYRQTLGQGPEFLTYFQNEAQLEKSRLLSDRFSAERPKGSFSTLEIQRTEQGDSAMYLCASSQPLAGARGEQFFGPGTRLTVL.

This clone was observed a few times. The chain has TRBV5-1 and TRBJ1-3; possibly TRBD1 for D (6 bases). V lost 3 bases to trimming and J lost 0 bases, with 10 bases between them. This CDR3 contains 15 residues. The germline CDR1 and CDR2 sequences are SGHRS and YFSETQ. CDR3 residues: CASSSTGVSGNTIYF. CDR3 nucleotide sequence: TGCGCCAGCAGCTCGACAGGCGTCTCTGGAAACACCATATATTTT.

This clone has only a few counts. This chain connects TRBV4-2 to TRBJ2-2; D gene uncertain. V was clipped by 0 bases and J by 6 bases, with 14 bases between them. Per germline, CDR1 LGHNA and CDR2 YNFKEQ. CDR3 length equals 16 residues. Here the CDR3 DNA reads TGTGCCAGCAGCCAAGATGTGAGAGCAGGCGCCGGGGAGCTGTTTTTT. Translated: CASSQDVRAGAGELFF.